This record concerns one T cell receptor (beta chain) sequence. The antigen remains unidentified. These data originate in a study of response to subunit inactivated influenza vaccine. MiXCR, run by TCRdb on the RT-PCR reads, gives a single entry per CDR3 protein. The table has about 500,000 distinct CDR3 sequences, 15% to 20% seen once. Findings and caveats of the study: Few new T cells, the authors suggested, are recruited by each seasonal influenza vaccination.

The CDR3 runs to 13 residues. V lost 2 bases and J 4 bases, leaving 9 bases between the germline ends. Germline V CDR1 and CDR2: SEHNR, FQNEAQ (reference sequence). The sequences come from CD4+ T cells sorted from PBMCs, collected about 24 months after vaccination. The sequence derives from a man between 50 and 75 years old who received an inactivated influenza vaccine. The chain has TRBV7-9 and TRBJ2-7; D is possibly TRBD2 (5 bases). CDR3 sequence reads: CASSLTEGYEQYF. CDR3 in DNA: TGTGCCAGCAGCTTAACTGAGGGTTACGAGCAGTACTTC.